This T cell receptor beta chain is drawn from a study of blood T cell repertoires in COVID-19. V shed 0 bases and J shed 6 bases, with 29 bases lying between them. The germline V gene has CDR1 GTSNPN and CDR2 SVGIG (reference sequence). The CDR3 loop spans 19 amino acids. TCRdb's table, derived via immunoSEQ multiplex PCR, lists solely in-frame clones and lacks some. The repertoire holds around 220,000 clones, with roughly three quarters as singletons. This TCR came from a woman aged 40-49 years with active or convalescent COVID-19. The V call is TRBV30, the J call TRBJ1-2, with D tentatively TRBD1 (5 bases). The sequencing sample was made of peripheral blood. CDR3 in amino acids: CAWSVRLNLQRDFPDGYTF. The CDR3 DNA is TGTGCCTGGAGTGTAAGACTTAACTTGCAACGGGACTTTCCTGATGGCTACACCTTC.